The T cell receptor beta chain described here comes from a study of cytomegalovirus exposure and HLA in healthy donors. Findings of the study overall: Cytomegalovirus-associated status was assigned to about 160 TCR beta chains. CMV antigen specificity of a few CMV-associated chains was confirmed in vitro. Researchers reported in a later analysis that a missense DCLRE1C variant was tied to TCR beta V- and J-gene trimming. Prior analysis indicated that the majority of TCR beta V segments exhibited productivity approximately 87% or approximately 30% of the time.

About this clone: Its target is unknown.

The PCR was carried out with 60 Vbeta primers and 13 Jbeta primers. The repertoire was sequenced with immunoSEQ multiplex PCR; TCRdb's copy has only in-frame clones and lacks some. Altogether 95,000 to 130,000 clones are present, about 86% being singletons, with the ten largest covering 3% to 5%. Trimming took 10 bases from V and 2 from J, leaving 15 bases between them. CDR1 is ENHRY and CDR2 is SYGVKD in the germline V gene. The CDR3 length is 14 residues. The sample comprised PBMCs. The sequence derives from a woman aged 25 to 39 in good health and CMV-seronegative. This chain links TRBV10-3 with TRBJ1-5; D is undetermined. The CDR3 protein is CATRAGSGNQPQHF. In DNA form, the CDR3 reads TGTGCCACCCGGGCGGGGTCTGGCAATCAGCCCCAGCATTTT.